This T cell receptor beta chain was found in a study of T-cell reconstitution after alpha-beta-depleted transplantation in children. Study results and limitations: As was reported, about two months after transplant, alpha-beta T cells came from several hundred expanded graft clones. When one year had passed after transplant, most T-cell counts and diversity came from newly produced T cells. Surviving recipient T cells and thymic progenitors produced the high day-60 TCRbeta diversity seen in some patients.

The CDR3 runs 20 residues. CDR1 and CDR2 (germline): SNHLY, FYNNEI. The J segment lost 5 bases and the V segment lost 6 bases, leaving 21 bases of the junction unmatched. Library preparation (for TCRbeta) was performed with unique molecular identifiers. Each CDR3 protein gets one entry after TCRdb re-called the PCR reads with MiXCR. The sample yields approximately 520,000 distinct CDR3 sequences, roughly an eighth seen once. With regard to this clonotype: Antigen: not known.

The J gene is TRBJ2-7, the V gene TRBV2; 14 bases line up with TRBD2. Specimen: PBMCs, mostly from graft donor cells, collected 180 days after TCRalphabeta/CD19-depleted stem cell transplant. This sequence originates from a female patient aged 2 to 10 who had a stem cell transplant for aplastic anemia, so the T cells may come from the graft donor. The CDR3 region is CASRGPTRTSGRLLGDEQYV. In DNA form, the CDR3 reads TGTGCCAGCAGGGGGCCAACCCGGACTAGCGGGAGGTTATTAGGTGACGAGCAGTACGTC.